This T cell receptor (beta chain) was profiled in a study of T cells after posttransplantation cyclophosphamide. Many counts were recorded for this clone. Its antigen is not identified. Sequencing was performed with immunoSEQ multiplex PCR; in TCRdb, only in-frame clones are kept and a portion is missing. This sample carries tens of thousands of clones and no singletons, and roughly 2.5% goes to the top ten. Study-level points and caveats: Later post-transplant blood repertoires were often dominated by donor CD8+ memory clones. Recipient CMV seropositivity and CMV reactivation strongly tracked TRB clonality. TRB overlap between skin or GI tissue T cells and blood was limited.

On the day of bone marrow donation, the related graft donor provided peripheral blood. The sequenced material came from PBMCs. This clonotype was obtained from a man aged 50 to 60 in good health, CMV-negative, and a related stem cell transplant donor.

This chain's CDR3 is CASSAGTGGFKLFF. The DNA of the CDR3 is TGTGCCAGTAGCGCCGGGACAGGGGGATTTAAACTGTTTTTT. The V call is TRBV19, the J call TRBJ1-4, with 11 bases lining up with TRBD1. Germline CDR1 is LNHDA and CDR2 is SQIVND (reference sequence). The CDR3 spans 14 residues. The ends lost 6 bases at V and 11 bases at J; junction bases unmatched: 8.